The 16 T cell receptor beta chains reported below all come from one sample, sequenced in a study of shared T cell receptors in the human thymus. Assay: immunoSEQ multiplex PCR; the TCRdb copy retains only in-frame clones and omits some. This table holds about 500,000 clones, roughly 74% found once. The same data also went into a second study, on human thymus T cells.

The material sequenced was thymocytes. The origin of the receptors is a boy less than two years old with a congenital heart defect.

The chain links TRBV15 to TRBJ1-4; D is uncertain. The CDR3 covers 15 residues. V lost 0 bases and J lost 4, with 9 bases in between. The germline V gene has CDR1 LNHNV and CDR2 YYDKDF (reference sequence). The CDR3 sequence: CATSREGVDNEKLFF. The CDR3 DNA reads TGTGCCACCAGCAGAGAGGGCGTAGATAATGAAAAACTGTTTTTT.

The chain employs TRBV12-2 and TRBJ1-1. TRBV12-2 counts as a pseudogene. The CDR3 runs 13 residues. The DNA of the CDR3 is TGTGCAAGTCGTGCGGGGGAGGACACTGAAGCTTTCTTT. It codes for CASRAGEDTEAFF.

V gene TRBV29-1 combines with J gene TRBJ2-3; 7 positions match TRBD2. The trim removed 4 bases at V and 4 bases at J, leaving 5 bases unmatched. The CDR3 consists of 13 residues. Germline CDR1 reads SQVTM; CDR2 reads ANQGSEA. CDR3 in amino acids: CSVVGGSPDTQYF. For the CDR3, the DNA is TGCAGCGTTGTAGGCGGGAGTCCAGATACGCAGTATTTT.

J is TRBJ2-1 and V is TRBV27; the match to TRBD2 covers 8 bases. Germline loops: CDR1 MNHEY, CDR2 SMNVEV (reference sequence). CDR3 size: 17 residues. V was clipped by 4 bases and J by 6 bases; unmatched bases: 14. For the CDR3, the DNA is TGTGCCAGCAGTTCCGGCAACCTACTAGCGGAGGGCAATGAGCAGTTCTTC. Its translation: CASSSGNLLAEGNEQFF.

The chain carries TRBV19 and TRBJ2-7, with D possibly TRBD2 on 6 matching bases. CDR1 is LNHDA and CDR2 is SQIVND in the germline V gene (reference sequence). V was clipped by 10 bases and J by 0 bases, with 22 bases between them. The CDR3 has 16 amino acids. CDR3 residues: CANYPGSGPSSYEQYF. CDR3 in DNA: TGTGCCAACTACCCGGGGAGCGGGCCAAGCTCCTACGAGCAGTACTTC.

The chain is built from TRBV5-4 and TRBJ2-1; 12 bases align to TRBD2. Trimming took 0 bases from V and 2 from J; bases not matched to a gene: 3. CDR1 is SGHNT and CDR2 is YYREEE in the germline V gene (reference sequence). This CDR3 has 17 amino acids. CDR3 sequence reads: CASSLASGRVAYNEQFF. In DNA form, the CDR3 reads TGTGCCAGCAGCTTGGCTAGCGGGAGGGTGGCCTACAATGAGCAGTTCTTC. The full variable domain, rest sourced from reference TRBV5-4 and TRBJ2-1, is ETGVTQSPTHLIKTRGQQVTLRCSSQSGHNTVSWYQQALGQGPQFIFQYYREEENGRGNFPPRFSGLQFPNYSSELNVNALELDDSALYLCASSLASGRVAYNEQFFGPGTRLTVL.

CDR3 amino acids: CASTRGLGRRETQYF. CDR3 DNA sequence: TGTGCCAGCACCCGCGGACTTGGGCGTCGAGAGACCCAGTACTTC. The chain recombines TRBV5-4 with TRBJ2-5, with TRBD2 as a possible D gene (5 bases). The CDR3 has 15 residues. From germline, CDR1 is SGHNT and CDR2 YYREEE (reference sequence). Trimming cost V 6 bases and J 4 bases, with 19 bases left between them.

The chain recombines TRBV18 with TRBJ2-5; tentative D call: TRBD1 (7 bases). V shed 1 base and J shed 5 bases, with 23 bases lying between them. The germline V gene has CDR1 KGHSH and CDR2 LQKENI. CDR3 size: 18 residues. The CDR3 here is CASSPRQQGGGPRETQYF. CDR3 bases: TGTGCCAGCTCACCACGTCAGCAGGGGGGTGGCCCAAGGGAGACCCAGTACTTC.

This clone was counted only a few times. This sequence joins TRBV10-2 and TRBJ2-1, with TRBD2 matching over 7 bases. V shed 0 bases, J shed 7 bases, and the junction held 9 bases outside the gene matches. Germline V gene data show CDR1 as WSHSY and CDR2 as SAAADI. The CDR3 contains 16 residues. CDR3 sequence reads: CASSESTSSPVNEQFF. CDR3 DNA: TGCGCCAGCAGTGAGTCGACTAGCTCGCCCGTTAATGAGCAGTTCTTC.

The chain links TRBV27 to TRBJ2-2; perhaps TRBD1 as D (6 bases). The CDR3 extends over 15 amino acids. Looked up from germline, CDR1 is MNHEY and CDR2 is SMNVEV (reference sequence). Trimming took 5 bases from V and 1 from J, leaving 11 bases between them. Here the CDR3 reads CASSLLQGNTGELFF. The CDR3 nucleotides are TGTGCCAGCAGTCTTCTACAGGGGAACACCGGGGAGCTGTTTTTT.

This sequence joins TRBV15 and TRBJ1-1; 7 nucleotides agree with TRBD1. The V and J ends lost 5 bases and 4 bases, in that order; junction bases with no gene match: 10. Germline CDR1 and CDR2: LNHNV and YYDKDF (reference sequence). The CDR3 loop spans 15 amino acids. CDR3 bases: TGTGCCACCAGCGAACAGGGGTCACCGAGCACTGAAGCTTTCTTT. Protein: CATSEQGSPSTEAFF. Full variable domain (outside the CDR3, taken from reference TRBV15 and TRBJ1-1): DAMVIQNPRYQVTQFGKPVTLSCSQTLNHNVMYWYQQKSSQAPKLLFHYYDKDFNNEADTPDNFQSRRPNTSFCFLDIRSPGLGDTAMYLCATSEQGSPSTEAFFGQGTRLTVV.

This clone was seen a few times. The chain couples TRBV28 to TRBJ1-2; 8 bases match TRBD1. Germline CDR1 reads MDHEN; CDR2 reads SYDVKM. The V segment lost 3 bases and the J segment 3 bases; nucleotides outside the gene matches: 18. There are 19 residues in the CDR3. This CDR3 is CASSFHLPDRGRRYYGYTF. DNA of the CDR3: TGTGCCAGCAGTTTTCACCTCCCAGACAGGGGCCGAAGATACTATGGCTACACCTTC.

V is TRBV7-2 and J is TRBJ2-7; no clear D. Germline-derived CDR1 and CDR2 are SGHTA and FQGNSA. This CDR3 is built from 11 residues. With 5 bases removed from V and 2 bases from J, the gap between germline ends came to 4 bases. CDR3 bases: TGTGCCAGCAGCATAACCTACGAGCAGTACTTC. It encodes CASSITYEQYF.

The rearrangement uses TRBV2 and TRBJ2-7; D might be TRBD1 (6 bases). V lost 2 bases to trimming and J lost 1 base, with 18 bases between them. CDR3 length: 17 amino acids. CDR1 and CDR2 (germline): SNHLY, FYNNEI. The chain's CDR3 is CASSERDTASGSYEQYF. The CDR3 bases are TGTGCCAGCAGTGAACGGGACACCGCTTCCGGGTCCTACGAGCAGTACTTC. Full variable domain (outside the CDR3, taken from reference TRBV2 and TRBJ2-7): EPEVTQTPSHQVTQMGQEVILRCVPISNHLYFYWYRQILGQKVEFLVSFYNNEISEKSEIFDDQFSVERPDGSNFTLKIRSTKLEDSAMYFCASSERDTASGSYEQYFGPGTRLTVT.

The V and J genes are TRBV2 and TRBJ2-2, with TRBD2 identical over 13 bases. The CDR3 sequence is 20 residues long. The V and J ends lost 8 bases and 1 base, in that order; junction bases with no gene match: 16. Germline CDR1 and CDR2: SNHLY and FYNNEI. The DNA for the CDR3 is TGTGCCAGCGGGCCAATGAGGGGTGGACTAGCGGGAGTGAACACCGGGGAGCTGTTTTTT. It translates to CASGPMRGGLAGVNTGELFF.

This clone has only a few counts. The chain has TRBV18 and TRBJ2-6, with D uncertain. V was cut by 0 bases and J by 0 bases, with 9 bases left in between. The CDR3 runs 17 residues. Germline CDR1 is KGHSH and CDR2 is LQKENI. CDR3 protein: CASSPPGSHSGANVLTF. The CDR3 nucleotides read TGTGCCAGCTCACCACCGGGCAGCCACTCTGGGGCCAACGTCCTGACTTTC.